The clone carrying this TCR beta chain was recorded many times. TCRdb itself ran the 5' RACE reads through MiXCR, one entry per CDR3 protein. The repertoire consists of about 52,000 distinct CDR3 sequences, with 9.5% to 11% occurring once and the leading ten covering under 15%. The sample originates from a study of early T cells in non-severe SARS-CoV-2 infection. The CDR3 contains 13 residues. Germline CDR1 and CDR2: LGHNA and YSLEER. V was trimmed by 2 bases and J by 9 bases, leaving 8 bases between them. This chain joins TRBV4-3 and TRBJ1-6, with a tentative D call TRBD1 (6 bases). Sequenced sample: whole blood. The receptor was isolated from an adult who was a healthcare worker with PCR-confirmed SARS-CoV-2 infection or an uninfected control (not recorded which). The CDR3 region has the DNA TGCGCCAGCAGCCAAAGGGGGACTTCACCCCTCCACTTT. Protein sequence: CASSQRGTSPLHF.